This TCR beta chain came from a study of blood T cell repertoires in COVID-19. Method: immunoSEQ multiplex PCR; TCRdb's copy keeps in-frame clones and lacks some. The data hold around 200,000 clones, with 65% to 85% observed a single time. The CDR3 has 13 amino acids. The germline V and J ends were trimmed by 1 base and 7 bases, with 5 bases remaining between them. The chain has TRBV12-3 or TRBV12-4 and TRBJ1-6; D remains ambiguous. This TCR came from a woman in her twenties or thirties who had recovered from COVID-19. The sequencing input was PBMCs or T cells enriched from blood (not recorded which). As DNA, the CDR3 is TGTGCCAGCAGTTTAGGGCGGAATTCACCCCTCCACTTT. Residues: CASSLGRNSPLHF.